This entry describes one T cell receptor (beta chain). The sample belongs to a study of CD8 T cells in Susac syndrome. This CDR3 is built from 13 residues. The germline V and J ends were trimmed by 0 bases and 4 bases, with 5 bases remaining between them. The germline V gene has CDR1 LGHNA and CDR2 YNFKEQ. TEMRA cells were FACS-enriched, unlike CD8+ and CD4+ T cells, which were negatively isolated. With random hexamers, reverse transcription was performed on 0.5 to 1 ug of RNA. TCRdb fed the immunoSEQ multiplex PCR reads into MiXCR, producing one record per CDR3 protein. The profile shows approximately 100,000 distinct CDR3 sequences, about 90% of them singletons.

The V gene is TRBV4-2, the J gene TRBJ2-3; D call uncertain. The sequence was obtained from a human donor in good health. The specimen was CD8+ T cells from PBMCs. Here the CDR3 reads CASSQDIADTQYF. The CDR3 nucleotides read TGTGCCAGCAGCCAAGATATCGCAGATACGCAGTATTTT.